This T cell receptor beta chain came from a study of T-cell memory formation after mild COVID-19 (dated by TCRdb to the early 2020s). Broadly, across the study: Most TCR sequence clusters were specific to one of the two donors. In two donors, T-cell clones that expanded and contracted after mild COVID-19 were followed by sequencing TCRalpha and TCRbeta repertoires longitudinally. Two young, previously healthy adult volunteers, one female and one male, were included in the cohort. Findings and caveats that apply to the study as a whole: Only a couple of mild cases were covered in the study, and larger cohorts including severe cases with pre-infection samples were considered necessary. Some responding clones were detected in pre-infection memory, which suggested that pre-existing cross-reactive memory T cells had joined the SARS-CoV-2 response. Balanced CD4/CD8 phenotypes were observed for clones contracting from day 15 to 85, whereas a bias towards CD4+ was observed for a second wave of clones expanding from day 15 to 37. Whether the second-wave clones peaking on day 37 were SARS-CoV-2 specific was not confirmed. Contracting CD4+ clones were found mainly in CM and EM memory subsets, while CD8+ clones were enriched in EMRA.

This clonotype was observed a handful of times. No antigen is known for it. Within one base of it there is no much larger clone, and no base qualities were kept. V loses 0 bases, J loses 0 bases, and the germline ends lie 9 bases apart. The CDR3 sequence holds 16 residues, the cysteine and phenylalanine included. The read is trimmed to its CDR3 DNA, 48 bases read in frame from base 1. CDR1 is given as MNHEY and CDR2 as SVGAGI, both from the germline V gene. PBMCs were isolated by Ficoll-Paque density gradient centrifugation. Sequencing relied on an Illumina NovaSeq 6000. Using 5'RACE with constant-segment primers, TCRalpha and TCRbeta cDNA libraries were constructed, with sample barcodes and unique molecular identifiers added in the process. Trizol reagent was used to extract RNA from every sample. Libraries were amplified in two PCR steps, with a second sample barcode and Illumina TruSeq adapters added in the second step. The libraries were sequenced on an Illumina NovaSeq using 2 x 150 bp paired-end reads. The study's processing was this. Demultiplexing of reads and collapsing into UMI-guided consensus sequences were performed with migec v1.2.7. Using mixcr v2.1.11, the UMI consensuses were aligned to TRA and TRB V and J templates and assembled into clonotypes. A clonotype was counted as expanded or contracted only when both edgeR and NoisET called the clonotype significant, with the noise models trained on biological replicates. For edgeR calls, a false discovery rate-adjusted p below 0.01 and a log2 fold-change threshold of 1 were applied. As an exploratory analysis of dynamics, max-normalized trajectories of the 1000 most abundant clonotypes were examined by PCA with hierarchical clustering. The CD4 or CD8 phenotype of responding clones was assigned using the separately sequenced CD4+ and CD8+ repertoires. TCRdb reanalyzed the raw reads on its own, using fastp at Q25 for trimming and MiXCR for clone calling, and kept in-frame beta chains. When rows share a CDR3 protein, they turn into one entry using the most common DNA and genes. The authors' filters were not applied to this entry. This sample holds over 55,000 distinct CDR3 sequences; around a tenth were observed only once. The ten most abundant clones make up about 1.2% of the sample.

This TCR was recovered from a man aged 18 to 30 who had mild COVID-19 (a few samples of this study predate the infection). The sample titles of this study are shuffled in the database, so cell type and time point are left out; the donor was told from shared clones. The sample consisted of PBMCs or a T cell subset sorted from them (not recorded which). The rearranged chain carries TRBV6-5 and TRBJ1-3; D gene: possibly TRBD1, on 5 matching bases. The sequenced DNA is TGTGCCAGCAGTTACTCACAGGTTATCTCTGGAAACACCATATATTTT. Its amino acids are CASSYSQVISGNTIYF.